One and the same sample provided the 7 T cell receptor beta chains below, sequenced in a study of blood T cell repertoires in COVID-19. Repertoires were generated with immunoSEQ multiplex PCR, while TCRdb's copy carries only in-frame clones and drops some. The table records about 70,000 clones, 80% to 90% of them present only once. Sequenced material: peripheral blood. These receptors were obtained from a woman aged 55 to 70 with acute or convalescent COVID-19.

The chain recombines TRBV28 with TRBJ2-2, with TRBD1 matching 9 bases. CDR3 length equals 15 residues. The germline CDR1 and CDR2 sequences are MDHEN and SYDVKM. With 4 bases clipped from V and 5 bases from J, the junction kept 5 bases outside the gene matches. CDR3 protein: CASSSPGQGTGELFF. The CDR3 nucleotides read TGTGCCAGCAGTTCTCCCGGACAGGGGACCGGGGAGCTGTTTTTT.

The genes are TRBV4-1 and TRBJ1-2; TRBD1 matches 9 bases. V lost 0 bases, J lost 7 bases, and 12 bases stayed unmatched. This CDR3 has 17 amino acids. Germline V gives CDR1 MGHRA, CDR2 YSYEKL. Here the CDR3 DNA reads TGCGCCAGCAGCCAAGAGGGAACAGGGGGCGCCGAACGTGGCTACACCTTC. It codes for CASSQEGTGGAERGYTF.

The chain employs TRBV29-1 and TRBJ1-5; D is possibly TRBD1 (5 bases). This CDR3 spans 13 amino acids. The V end lost 7 bases, the J end lost 4 bases, and 14 bases lay between the germline ends. Per the germline V gene, CDR1 is SQVTM and CDR2 is ANQGSEA. The CDR3 DNA reads as TGCAGCGCTGGTGATAACAGGAATCAGCCCCAGCATTTT. It is translated as CSAGDNRNQPQHF.

The chain has TRBV30 and TRBJ1-4; maybe TRBD1 (5 bases). The germline V and J ends were trimmed by 4 bases and 9 bases, with 15 bases remaining between them. Germline CDR1 and CDR2: GTSNPN and SVGIG (reference sequence). The CDR3 totals 13 residues. The CDR3 bases are TGTGCCTGGAATTCGGGGGGTGGGAAAAAACTGTTTTTT. This encodes CAWNSGGGKKLFF.

The chain is built from TRBV28 and TRBJ2-7; possible D gene TRBD2, 6 bases. Germline loops: CDR1 MDHEN, CDR2 SYDVKM. The CDR3 contains 13 residues. The germline V and J ends were trimmed by 2 bases and 5 bases, with 10 bases remaining between them. CDR3 nucleotides: TGTGCCAGCAGTTTACGGGGGATCGACGAGCAGTACTTC. Encoded protein: CASSLRGIDEQYF.

The chain recombines TRBV5-1 with TRBJ2-5; 8 nucleotides line up with TRBD1. CDR3 size: 15 residues. Germline V gene sequence: CDR1 SGHRS, CDR2 YFSETQ. The V segment lost 3 bases and the J segment 3 bases; nucleotides outside the gene matches: 7. In nucleotides, the CDR3 is TGCGCCAGCAGCTGGGGCAGGGGGCGCGAAGAGACCCAGTACTTC. Its protein product is CASSWGRGREETQYF. Full variable domain (rest looked up from reference TRBV5-1 and TRBJ2-5): KAGVTQTPRYLIKTRGQQVTLSCSPISGHRSVSWYQQTPGQGLQFLFEYFSETQRNKGNFPGRFSGRQFSNSRSEMNVSTLELGDSALYLCASSWGRGREETQYFGPGTRLLVL.

This clone was detected a few times. The chain has TRBV28 and TRBJ1-2; 8 bases line up with TRBD1. With 6 bases clipped from V and 2 bases from J, the junction kept 2 bases outside the gene matches. The germline gives CDR1 MDHEN, CDR2 SYDVKM. This CDR3 has 13 residues. The CDR3 nucleotides are TGTGCCAGCAGGGACAGGGCCAACTATGGCTACACCTTC. Translating gives CASRDRANYGYTF.